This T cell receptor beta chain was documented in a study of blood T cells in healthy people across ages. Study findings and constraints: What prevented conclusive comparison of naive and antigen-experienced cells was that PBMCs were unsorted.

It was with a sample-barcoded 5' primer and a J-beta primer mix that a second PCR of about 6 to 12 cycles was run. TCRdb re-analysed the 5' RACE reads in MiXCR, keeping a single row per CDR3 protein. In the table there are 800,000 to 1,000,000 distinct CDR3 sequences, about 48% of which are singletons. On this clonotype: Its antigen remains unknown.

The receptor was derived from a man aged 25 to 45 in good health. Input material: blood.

The CDR3 region is CSARQAGYTF. As DNA, the CDR3 is TGCAGTGCTAGACAGGCTGGCTACACCTTC. J is TRBJ1-2 and V is TRBV20-1; D is uncertain. CDR1 and CDR2 from the germline V gene are DFQATT and SNEGSKA (reference sequence). The CDR3 loop spans 10 amino acids. The ends were cut back, 2 bases at V and 7 bases at J, with 5 bases in the middle.